A selection of T cell receptor beta chains follows, all from one sample in a study of cytomegalovirus exposure and HLA in healthy donors. The table came from immunoSEQ multiplex PCR; TCRdb's copy has only in-frame clones and leaves some out. The profile shows around 170,000 clones, around 80% of them singletons. The specimen sequenced was PBMCs. The receptors stem from a man in his forties or fifties in good health and CMV-seronegative. Both conserved end residues are part of each CDR3. A D gene is named only where the DNA matches it firmly. Clone sizes are given selectively: once, few, many, or a class where the clone is expanded.

cdr3_aa,cdr3_nt,j_call,cdr3_length,clone_size,v_call,d_call
CASSLGQTHTEAFF,TGTGCCAGCAGCCTCGGACAGACCCACACTGAAGCTTTCTTT,TRBJ1-1,14,-,TRBV7-9,-
CAWAVAGGGTQYF,TGTGCCTGGGCGGTAGCGGGAGGCGGGACCCAGTACTTC,TRBJ2-5,13,-,TRBV30,TRBD2
CASSQGPGTTTAGELFF,TGTGCCAGCAGCCAAGGTCCCGGGACTACCACGGCCGGGGAGCTGTTTTTT,TRBJ2-2,17,-,TRBV4-2,TRBD2
CSVPLGETQYF,TGCAGTGTGCCCCTCGGGGAGACCCAGTACTTC,TRBJ2-5,11,once,TRBV20-1,-
CASSLEREMFRHGTEAFF,TGTGCCAGCAGCTTAGAACGGGAGATGTTCCGTCACGGCACTGAAGCTTTCTTT,TRBJ1-1,18,few,TRBV7-8,-
CATNEQGAYNEQFF,TGTGCCACCAATGAACAGGGGGCATACAATGAGCAGTTCTTC,TRBJ2-1,14,-,TRBV10-3,TRBD1
CASSRGLAGESSYNEQFF,TGCGCCAGCAGCCGGGGCCTAGCGGGGGAAAGCTCCTACAATGAGCAGTTCTTC,TRBJ2-1,18,-,TRBV5-1,TRBD2
CASSSRTGNTEAFF,TGTGCCAGCAGTTCCCGGACAGGGAACACTGAAGCTTTCTTT,TRBJ1-1,14,-,TRBV27,TRBD1
CSAQGTYEQYF,TGCAGTGCTCAGGGTACCTACGAGCAGTACTTC,TRBJ2-7,11,-,TRBV20-1,-
CASSRDRSSGNTIYF,TGTGCCAGCAGCCGCGACAGGAGCTCTGGAAACACCATATATTTT,TRBJ1-3,15,-,TRBV7-2,-
CASSAGLAAQGEQFF,TGTGCCAGCAGCGCGGGACTAGCGGCCCAGGGGGAGCAGTTCTTC,TRBJ2-1,15,-,TRBV7-2,TRBD2
CASSSGTSGGLRETQYF,TGTGCCAGCAGCTCAGGGACTAGCGGGGGGCTAAGGGAGACCCAGTACTTC,TRBJ2-5,17,few,TRBV7-6,TRBD2
CASSPRMTNYGYTF,TGTGCCAGCAGTCCCCGGATGACAAACTATGGCTACACCTTC,TRBJ1-2,14,once,TRBV28,-
CASRDRRQGGNNEKLFF,TGTGCCAGCAGAGATAGAAGACAGGGTGGAAATAATGAAAAACTGTTTTTT,TRBJ1-4,17,few,TRBV28,TRBD1
CASRGPKGTSGGTDTQYF,TGTGCCAGCCGGGGGCCAAAAGGGACTAGCGGAGGCACAGATACGCAGTATTTT,TRBJ2-3,18,-,TRBV2,TRBD2
CASNRRESGRETQYF,TGTGCCAGCAATCGAAGGGAGAGCGGGAGGGAGACCCAGTACTTC,TRBJ2-5,15,-,TRBV2,TRBD2
CAITQTGWETEAFF,TGTGCCATCACCCAGACAGGGTGGGAGACTGAAGCTTTCTTT,TRBJ1-1,14,-,TRBV10-3,TRBD1
CAAHTGGGNSPLHF,TGTGCCGCCCATACAGGGGGCGGAAATTCACCCCTCCACTTT,TRBJ1-6,14,-,TRBV10-3,TRBD1
CASSSLPRGQTQYF,TGTGCCAGCAGCTCCCTCCCGCGGGGCCAGACCCAGTACTTC,TRBJ2-5,14,-,TRBV7-6,-
CASRSRGTGELFF,TGTGCCAGCCGCTCCAGGGGCACCGGGGAGCTGTTTTTT,TRBJ2-2,13,-,TRBV7-3,-
CASSSGDGWYNEQFF,TGCGCCAGCAGCTCGGGGGATGGATGGTACAATGAGCAGTTCTTC,TRBJ2-1,15,-,TRBV5-1,-
CASSYSDRANQPQHF,TGTGCCAGCAGTTACTCAGACAGGGCGAATCAGCCCCAGCATTTT,TRBJ1-5,15,few,TRBV6-6,TRBD1
CASSLRQGVSYEQYF,TGTGCCAGCAGCCTTCGACAGGGGGTCTCCTACGAGCAGTACTTC,TRBJ2-7,15,-,TRBV7-9,TRBD1
CASQEIGGTTEAFF,TGTGCCAGCCAAGAGATAGGAGGGACCACTGAAGCTTTCTTT,TRBJ1-1,14,-,TRBV5-4,-
CASSWADNTEAFF,TGTGCCAGCAGCTGGGCAGATAACACTGAAGCTTTCTTT,TRBJ1-1,13,-,TRBV5-6,-
CASSYRGVTIYGYTF,TGTGCCAGCAGCTACAGGGGGGTAACCATCTATGGCTACACCTTC,TRBJ1-2,15,-,TRBV7-2,TRBD1
CASQDRVQGPGISGTEAFF,TGTGCCAGCCAAGATAGGGTTCAGGGGCCGGGGATATCGGGCACTGAAGCTTTCTTT,TRBJ1-1,19,-,TRBV19,-
CASSFLAGGQGEQYF,TGTGCCAGCAGCTTCTTAGCGGGAGGGCAAGGGGAGCAGTACTTC,TRBJ2-7,15,-,TRBV7-2,TRBD2
CASRTQGASYEQYF,TGTGCCAGCAGGACGCAGGGGGCATCCTACGAGCAGTACTTC,TRBJ2-7,14,-,TRBV6-5,TRBD1
CASSYGQILDEQYF,TGTGCCAGCAGTTACGGACAGATTCTCGACGAGCAGTACTTC,TRBJ2-7,14,few,TRBV5-6,-
CACQGGEQYF,TGTGCCTGTCAGGGCGGCGAGCAGTACTTC,TRBJ2-7,10,once,TRBV30,-
CSVEDQGGRSFNYGYTF,TGCAGCGTTGAAGATCAAGGAGGCAGAAGCTTTAACTATGGCTACACCTTC,TRBJ1-2,17,-,TRBV29-1,-
CASSPRGGSKPNTGELFF,TGTGCCAGCTCACCGAGGGGGGGCTCTAAACCGAACACCGGGGAGCTGTTTTTT,TRBJ2-2,18,-,TRBV18,-
CASSLVGLEAFF,TGTGCCAGCAGCTTAGTGGGACTTGAAGCTTTCTTT,TRBJ1-1,12,-,TRBV11-2,-
CASSFRLAGAYEQYF,TGTGCCAGCAGCTTTAGACTAGCGGGAGCCTACGAGCAGTACTTC,TRBJ2-7,15,-,TRBV5-8,TRBD2
CASSQDRGTANEKLFF,TGCGCCAGCAGCCAAGATCGGGGGACCGCTAATGAAAAACTGTTTTTT,TRBJ1-4,16,-,TRBV4-1,-
CASSEGSLNQPQHF,TGTGCCAGCAGTGAGGGCAGCCTCAATCAGCCCCAGCATTTT,TRBJ1-5,14,-,TRBV2,-
CASSLYGQMNTEAFF,TGTGCCAGCAGCTTATACGGACAGATGAACACTGAAGCTTTCTTT,TRBJ1-1,15,-,TRBV7-3,-
CASSGDRGYEQYF,TGTGCCAGCAGCGGAGACAGGGGTTACGAGCAGTACTTC,TRBJ2-7,13,-,TRBV9,TRBD1
CASSSPGLAGVVNEQFF,TGTGCCAGCAGTTCGCCGGGACTAGCGGGGGTAGTCAATGAGCAGTTCTTC,TRBJ2-1,17,-,TRBV27,TRBD2
CASSPRLGADTQYF,TGTGCCAGCAGCCCCCGACTAGGTGCAGATACGCAGTATTTT,TRBJ2-3,14,-,TRBV7-9,-
CASSADRGQQYF,TGTGCCAGCAGCGCCGACAGGGGGCAACAGTACTTC,TRBJ2-7,12,few,TRBV14,TRBD1
CAISEGQVASPQHF,TGTGCCATCAGTGAAGGACAGGTGGCATCGCCCCAGCATTTT,TRBJ1-5,14,-,TRBV10-3,TRBD1
CASSLDGANPNTGELFF,TGTGCCAGCAGCTTAGATGGGGCAAATCCGAACACCGGGGAGCTGTTTTTT,TRBJ2-2,17,-,TRBV11-3,-
CASSPGLLNQPQHF,TGTGCCAGCAGCCCGGGACTGCTTAATCAGCCCCAGCATTTT,TRBJ1-5,14,-,TRBV7-2,-
CASSLVGQGRRNEQFF,TGTGCCAGCAGCTTGGTCGGGCAGGGGAGAAGGAATGAGCAGTTCTTC,TRBJ2-1,16,few,TRBV5-6,-
CASNQGAEGQPQHF,TGTGCCAGCAACCAAGGAGCCGAAGGCCAGCCCCAGCATTTT,TRBJ1-5,14,-,TRBV9,-